The 22 T cell receptor beta chains presented below share a single source sample, sequenced in a study of metastatic and nonmetastatic thyroid tumors. With MiXCR, TCRdb called clones anew from the PCR reads. In the table there are about 41,000 clones, roughly 31% of which are singletons. Nobody among the patients had been given any treatment before thyroid surgery. Sequencing was performed on blood. These receptors all come from a male donor with papillary thyroid cancer or a benign thyroid nodule (not recorded which). Some clones in this sample may be carry-over from other donors' samples.

The chain is built from TRBV11-2 and TRBJ2-5; the D is unclear. The CDR3 extends over 15 amino acids. Germline V gene lookup returns CDR1 SGHAT and CDR2 FQNNGV. V was shortened by 6 bases and J by 4 bases, with 18 bases between the two germline ends. CDR3 bases: TGTGCCAGCAGTTCCCCGAGTCTGCGCGTAGAGACCCAGTACTTC. This translates into CASSSPSLRVETQYF.

This clone was seen a few times. In DNA form, the CDR3 reads TGTGCCAGCAGTCCGTCTGGACAGGCGGCCGGGGAGCTGTTTTTT. Translating it yields CASSPSGQAAGELFF. The chain is built from TRBV6-1 and TRBJ2-2; 7 bases are a match to TRBD1. V trimming: 5 bases; J trimming: 6 bases; junction bases outside the gene matches: 9. This CDR3 has 15 amino acids. CDR1 and CDR2 (germline): MNHNS, SASEGT.

This clone came up many times. The chain joins TRBV14 to TRBJ1-5; no clear D. Trimming took 3 bases from V and 5 from J, leaving 8 bases between them. CDR1 is SGHDN, CDR2 FVKESK, per germline. The CDR3 is made up of 13 amino acids. CDR3 bases: TGTGCCAGCAGCCAGGGCCGCTATCAGCCCCAGCATTTT. Its protein is CASSQGRYQPQHF.

V usage is TRBV5-1 and J usage is TRBJ1-2; D may be TRBD1 (5 bases). The CDR3 length is 14 residues. Germline V gene lookup returns CDR1 SGHRS and CDR2 YFSETQ. V was clipped by 0 bases and J by 7 bases, with 13 bases between them. CDR3 DNA: TGCGCCAGCAGCTTGGCTGGGTCCGGGGGTGGCTACACCTTC. It encodes CASSLAGSGGGYTF. The entire variable domain, with the rest obtained from reference TRBV5-1 and TRBJ1-2, is as follows: KAGVTQTPRYLIKTRGQQVTLSCSPISGHRSVSWYQQTPGQGLQFLFEYFSETQRNKGNFPGRFSGRQFSNSRSEMNVSTLELGDSALYLCASSLAGSGGGYTFGSGTRLTVV.

This rearrangement joins TRBV4-2 to TRBJ2-2, with no clear D. This CDR3 has 14 residues. In germline, CDR1 is LGHNA, CDR2 YNFKEQ. V lost 6 bases and J lost 6, with 14 bases in between. The CDR3 bases are TGTGCCAGCAGTGTCGAGCTCCAGGCCGGGGAGCTGTTTTTT. Encoded protein: CASSVELQAGELFF.

The chain carries TRBV11-2 and TRBJ2-7; 10 nucleotides agree with TRBD2. Germline loops: CDR1 SGHAT, CDR2 FQNNGV. This CDR3 is built from 14 residues. V shed 3 bases and J 2 bases; nucleotides not matched to a gene: 1. The CDR3 region is CASSFTSGAYEQYF. The CDR3 DNA is TGTGCCAGCAGCTTTACTAGCGGGGCCTACGAGCAGTACTTC.

This clone was recorded many times. V gene TRBV6-4 combines with J gene TRBJ2-2; D is perhaps TRBD1 or TRBD2 (5 bases each). The germline V gene encodes CDR1 MRHNA and CDR2 SNTAGT. With 2 bases removed from V and 3 bases from J, the gap between germline ends came to 7 bases. CDR3 length: 14 amino acids. The CDR3 DNA is TGTGCCAGCAGTGACAGGGGAGACACCGGGGAGCTGTTTTTT. It specifies CASSDRGDTGELFF.

As concerns this clone: At one boundary the junction diverges from the germline segment, which might be a read error. The chain links TRBV24-1 to TRBJ2-2; a possible D gene is TRBD1 (6 bases). Germline CDR1 reads KGHDR; CDR2 reads SFDVKD. This CDR3 contains 14 residues. The CDR3, as DNA: TGTGCATCCGGATGGACAGTGGAATCCGGGGAGCTGTGTTTT. Translation: CASGWTVESGELCF.

This clone came up a few times. The chain uses TRBV10-3 and TRBJ2-7, with D hard to call. Trimming pared 2 bases from V and 3 bases from J, leaving 14 bases between. This CDR3 region has 15 residues. The germline CDR1 and CDR2 sequences are ENHRY and SYGVKD. DNA for the CDR3: TGTGCCATCAGTGAGAGCCAGTATCTGATCTACGAGCAGTACTTC. Its translation is CAISESQYLIYEQYF.

This sequence joins TRBV28 and TRBJ2-7; D unresolved. Germline V gives CDR1 MDHEN, CDR2 SYDVKM. The CDR3 runs 12 residues. Trimming stripped 2 bases from V and 5 bases from J, with 7 bases between. CDR3 region: CASSLMCDEQYF. The CDR3 bases are TGTGCCAGCAGTTTAATGTGTGACGAGCAGTACTTC.

This chain joins TRBV2 and TRBJ2-7, with a weak D call TRBD1 (6 bases). CDR1 is SNHLY and CDR2 is FYNNEI in the germline V gene. V lost 6 bases and J 2 bases, leaving 17 bases between the germline ends. There are 15 residues in the CDR3. The CDR3 region is CASRDRMATAYEQYF. The CDR3 nucleotides read TGTGCCAGCAGAGACAGGATGGCGACGGCCTACGAGCAGTACTTC.

This clone appeared a few times. The V and J genes are TRBV19 and TRBJ2-7; 13 bases are a match to TRBD2. There are 15 residues in the CDR3. V lost 6 bases, J lost 6 bases, and 8 bases stayed unmatched. Germline V gene data show CDR1 as LNHDA and CDR2 as SQIVND (reference sequence). The CDR3 DNA reads as TGTGCCAGTAGGAAAGGGACTAGCGGGACCTCCGAGCAGTACTTC. Protein: CASRKGTSGTSEQYF.

This clone was seen only once. The chain is built from TRBV11-2 and TRBJ2-7, with 10 bases that match TRBD2. The junction had 18 bases not matched to a gene; V was cut back by 9 bases and J by 7 bases. The CDR3 covers 16 residues. Per germline, CDR1 SGHAT and CDR2 FQNNGV. Written as DNA, the CDR3 is TGTGCCAGAAGCGCAACTAGCGGGACGATCTCCTGGGAGCAGTACTTC. This translates into CARSATSGTISWEQYF.

This clone was recorded many times. A much larger clone differs from this one at a single base, so this may be a read error. The chain carries TRBV6-4 and TRBJ2-1, with 10 bases lining up with TRBD2. V was pared by 8 bases and J by 6 bases, with 10 bases of the junction left unmatched. This CDR3 is 15 amino acids long. CDR1 and CDR2 from the germline V gene are MRHNA and SNTAGT. The CDR3 spells CASSFLASGGNEQFF. The DNA for the CDR3 is TGTGCCAGCTCGTTCCTGGCTAGCGGGGGCAATGAGCAGTTCTTC.

This clone was counted ten times or more. This chain links TRBV2 with TRBJ1-6; the D is unclear. V was trimmed by 2 bases and J by 10 bases, leaving 9 bases between them. Germline loops: CDR1 SNHLY, CDR2 FYNNEI. The CDR3 contains 13 residues. The CDR3 loop reads CASSESHGSPLHF. The CDR3 coding sequence is TGTGCCAGCAGTGAATCTCATGGATCACCCCTCCACTTT.

This clone was counted a few times. Here the CDR3 reads CASIPGGVTFYGYTF. DNA for the CDR3: TGTGCCAGCATCCCGGGGGGTGTGACATTCTATGGCTACACCTTC. The chain carries TRBV6-1 and TRBJ1-2; D possibly corresponds to TRBD1 (5 bases). This CDR3 has 15 residues. Germline CDR1 reads MNHNS; CDR2 reads SASEGT. With 7 bases removed from V and 4 bases from J, the gap between germline ends came to 19 bases.

This clone ranks as medium-sized. The chain couples TRBV6-1 to TRBJ1-5; TRBD1 is a possible D gene (6 bases). Germline assignment: CDR1 MNHNS and CDR2 SASEGT. CDR3 length equals 14 residues. V lost 4 bases and J lost 0, with 7 bases in between. DNA for the CDR3: TGTGCCAGCAGTGCAGGGGATAGCAATCAGCCCCAGCATTTT. Translating it yields CASSAGDSNQPQHF.

This clone was recorded at least ten times. In the same sample, other DNA sequences code for this CDR3. This chain links TRBV28 with TRBJ2-2; 7 nucleotides match TRBD1. Trimming at V came to 6 bases and at J to 4 bases, leaving 5 bases not matched to a gene. Germline values: CDR1 MDHEN, CDR2 SYDVKM. The CDR3 runs 14 residues. Here the CDR3 reads CASSQGGGTGELFF. The CDR3 DNA sequence: TGTGCCAGCAGCCAAGGGGGCGGCACCGGGGAGCTGTTTTTT.

The CDR3, as DNA: TGTGCCAGCAGTGAAGCGACAACCACCTACGAGCAGTACTTC. Amino acid sequence: CASSEATTTYEQYF. The chain has TRBV2 and TRBJ2-7; no clear D gene. With 0 bases removed from V and 2 bases from J, the gap between germline ends came to 8 bases. CDR1 is SNHLY and CDR2 is FYNNEI in the germline V gene. The CDR3 sequence is 14 residues long.

Worth noting for this clone: At one of its ends the junction is not consistent with the germline gene, which may arise from a read error. The V call is TRBV28, the J call TRBJ1-1, with 8 bases aligning to TRBD1. The CDR3 spans 14 residues. Germline CDR1 reads MDHEN; CDR2 reads SYDVKM. The CDR3 region is CACSPGQVGTEALF. The CDR3 DNA reads as TGTGCCTGCAGCCCGGGACAGGTAGGTACTGAAGCTTTGTTT.

This clone was observed a few times. This chain uses TRBV28 with TRBJ2-7; D call uncertain. Germline V CDR1 and CDR2: MDHEN, SYDVKM. The CDR3 covers 13 residues. Trimming shortened V by 2 bases and J by 0 bases, and 5 bases separated the two germline ends. The CDR3 is CASSLGSSYEQYF. The CDR3 nucleotides read TGTGCCAGCAGTTTAGGCAGCTCCTACGAGCAGTACTTC.

This clone was picked up a small number of times. The CDR3: CASSENPGQGNTIYF. CDR3 sequence (DNA): TGTGCCAGCAGTGAGAATCCGGGACAGGGAAACACCATATATTTT. This chain connects TRBV6-1 to TRBJ1-3; 7 bases agree with TRBD1. Germline CDR1 reads MNHNS; CDR2 reads SASEGT. The CDR3 runs 15 residues. The junction had 6 bases not matched to a gene; V was cut back by 3 bases and J by 4 bases.